This T cell receptor (beta chain) derives from a study of tumor-infiltrating lymphocytes in primary liver carcinoma. From around 500 ng of total RNA, TCR beta-specific cDNA was reverse-transcribed using a constant-region primer. ARM-PCR was slightly modified, and three nested multiplex PCR rounds with it gave rise to the TCR beta libraries. Researchers ran the first two PCR rounds for approximately 10 cycles each with TRBV1-TRBV30 forward primers and a C-beta reverse primer. TCRdb independently ran MiXCR on the multiplex PCR reads; one entry per CDR3 protein. The data hold tens of thousands of distinct CDR3 sequences, with over 60% observed a single time. On this clonotype: The junction does not match germline at one end; this may be a read error.

The CDR3 extends over 14 amino acids. CDR1 is MNHNY and CDR2 is SVGAGI in the germline V gene (reference sequence). Co-extraction of RNA and DNA was performed on roughly 17-32 mg of unsorted bulk tissue. This rearrangement joins TRBV6-6 to TRBJ1-1, with 10 bases that match TRBD1. The receptor was derived from a middle-aged man with primary liver carcinoma and hepatitis B virus infection. The specimen sequenced was liver tumor tissue from sampling region 4. Subset in this sample: tumor region T4, right-lateral pole. The CDR3 nucleotides are TGTGACAGCAGTGGGACAGGGGCAAGGACTGAAGCTTTCTTT. Its protein is CDSSGTGARTEAFF.